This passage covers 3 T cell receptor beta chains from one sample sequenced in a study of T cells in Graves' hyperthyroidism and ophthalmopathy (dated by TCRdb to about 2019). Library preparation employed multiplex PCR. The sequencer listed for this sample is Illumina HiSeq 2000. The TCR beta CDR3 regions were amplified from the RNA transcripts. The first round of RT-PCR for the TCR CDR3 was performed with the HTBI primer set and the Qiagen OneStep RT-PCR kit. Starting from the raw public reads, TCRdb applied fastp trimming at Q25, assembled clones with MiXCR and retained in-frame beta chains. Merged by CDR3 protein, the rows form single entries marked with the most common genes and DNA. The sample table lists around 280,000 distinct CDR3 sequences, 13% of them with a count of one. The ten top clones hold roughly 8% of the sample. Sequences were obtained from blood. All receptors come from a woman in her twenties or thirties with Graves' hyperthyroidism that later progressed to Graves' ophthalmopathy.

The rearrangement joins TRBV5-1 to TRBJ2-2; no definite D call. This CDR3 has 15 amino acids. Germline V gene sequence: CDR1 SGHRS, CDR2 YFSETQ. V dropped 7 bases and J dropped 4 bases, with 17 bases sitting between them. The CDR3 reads CASAERISFTGELFF. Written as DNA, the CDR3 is TGCGCCAGCGCGGAGAGGATTTCCTTCACCGGGGAGCTGTTTTTT.

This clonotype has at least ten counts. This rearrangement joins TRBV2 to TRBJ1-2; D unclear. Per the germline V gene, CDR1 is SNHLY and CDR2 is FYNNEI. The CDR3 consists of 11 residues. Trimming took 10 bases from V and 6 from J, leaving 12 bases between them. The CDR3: CAMGRENGYTF. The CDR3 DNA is TGTGCCATGGGGAGAGAGAATGGCTACACCTTC.

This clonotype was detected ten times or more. Here the CDR3 reads CASSPWTGASPDTQYF. CDR3 DNA sequence: TGTGCCAGCAGCCCCTGGACAGGGGCGTCTCCCGATACGCAGTATTTT. The rearrangement joins TRBV7-3 to TRBJ2-3, with 9 bases aligning to TRBD1. Germline lookup yields CDR1 SGHTA and CDR2 FQGTGA. CDR3 size: 16 residues. V was clipped by 5 bases and J by 6 bases; unmatched bases: 12.